The 12 T cell receptor beta chains below come from one sample, sequenced in a study of blood T cell repertoires in COVID-19. Clones were read by immunoSEQ multiplex PCR, and TCRdb kept only the in-frame ones, dropping some. This table has some 240,000 clones, about 88% appearing once. Sequenced: PBMCs or T cells enriched from blood (not recorded which). The receptors here all came from a woman aged 45 to 65 who had been exposed to COVID-19.

The chain's CDR3 is CASSGPGQGPTGELFF. CDR3 bases: TGTGCCAGCAGCGGACCGGGACAGGGCCCCACCGGGGAGCTGTTTTTT. The rearrangement joins TRBV5-6 to TRBJ2-2; TRBD1 agrees at 9 bases. CDR1 SGHDT and CDR2 YYEEEE come from the germline V gene. The CDR3 runs to 16 residues. The ends lost 4 bases at V and 4 bases at J; junction bases unmatched: 8.

A remark on this clone: This sample also contains other DNA sequences that code for the same CDR3. This rearrangement joins TRBV11-2 to TRBJ2-3, with TRBD2 matching over 8 bases. This CDR3 region has 15 residues. The germline V gene has CDR1 SGHAT and CDR2 FQNNGV. V lost 2 bases, J lost 4 bases, and 5 bases stayed unmatched. The CDR3: CASSLNRGGADTQYF. The DNA for the CDR3 is TGTGCCAGCAGCTTAAATCGGGGGGGCGCAGATACGCAGTATTTT.

The chain recombines TRBV13 with TRBJ1-1; D gene ambiguous. Germline CDR1 PRHDT, CDR2 FYEKMQ (reference sequence). V was cut by 1 base and J by 1 base, with 7 bases left in between. The CDR3 has 14 residues. CDR3: CASSLVGRNTEAFF. The CDR3 nucleotides are TGTGCCAGCAGCTTAGTGGGGAGGAACACTGAAGCTTTCTTT.

In nucleotides, the CDR3 is TGTGCCAGCAGTTTAACCGGGACAGGGATAGATACGCAGTATTTT. Amino acid sequence: CASSLTGTGIDTQYF. The chain recombines TRBV28 with TRBJ2-3; 9 bases match TRBD1. The CDR3 contains 15 residues. The ends lost 2 bases at V and 5 bases at J; junction bases unmatched: 5. Germline CDR1 MDHEN, CDR2 SYDVKM.

Of note for this clone: Other DNA variants within this sample encode the same CDR3. CDR3 in amino acids: CSAGTANTEAFF. As DNA, the CDR3 is TGCAGCGCTGGGACAGCGAACACTGAAGCTTTCTTT. This sequence joins TRBV29-1 and TRBJ1-1; TRBD1 agrees at 7 bases. The length of the CDR3 is 12 residues. Germline lookup yields CDR1 SQVTM and CDR2 ANQGSEA. J was trimmed by 1 base and V by 7 bases; bases with no gene match: 3.

J is TRBJ2-7 and V is TRBV5-4; D is possibly TRBD2 (5 bases). This CDR3 is built from 14 residues. Germline V gene data show CDR1 as SGHNT and CDR2 as YYREEE (reference sequence). Trimming took 1 base from V and 5 from J, leaving 13 bases between them. The CDR3 nucleotides are TGTGCCAGCAGCTTGCGGGGTTCCGGGAACGAGCAGTACTTC. Protein: CASSLRGSGNEQYF.

The V and J genes are TRBV20-1 and TRBJ2-1, with a possible D match to TRBD2 (5 bases). The CDR3 is 11 amino acids. CDR1 and CDR2 (germline): DFQATT, SNEGSKA (reference sequence). The ends were cut back, 7 bases at V and 10 bases at J, with 14 bases in the middle. The CDR3 is CSGEHSDEQFF. CDR3 nucleotide sequence: TGCAGTGGCGAACATAGCGACGAGCAGTTCTTC.

This chain links TRBV27 with TRBJ2-7; a weak D match, TRBD1 (7 bases). V lost 2 bases to trimming and J lost 1 base, with 12 bases between them. CDR1 is MNHEY and CDR2 is SMNVEV in the germline V gene (reference sequence). The CDR3 is made up of 15 amino acids. Here the CDR3 reads CASSLGGTESYEQYF. In DNA, the CDR3 is TGTGCCAGCAGTTTAGGAGGGACAGAGTCCTACGAGCAGTACTTC.

The V call is TRBV7-2, the J call TRBJ2-1; tentatively, D is TRBD1 (6 bases). The CDR3 sequence is 12 residues long. Per the germline V gene, CDR1 is SGHTA and CDR2 is FQGNSA. V was pared by 2 bases and J by 7 bases, with 6 bases between. This chain's CDR3 is CASSLRGNEQFF. The CDR3 nucleotides read TGTGCCAGCAGCTTAAGGGGGAATGAGCAGTTCTTC.

This chain links TRBV5-1 with TRBJ1-1; 10 positions agree with TRBD1. The germline V gene has CDR1 SGHRS and CDR2 YFSETQ. Germline trimming cut 4 bases from V and 1 base from J; bases unmatched to any gene: 7. The CDR3 is 16 amino acids. CDR3 DNA sequence: TGCGCCAGCAGCCCGGGACAGGGGAGCTCGAACACTGAAGCTTTCTTT. Translating it yields CASSPGQGSSNTEAFF.

This chain connects TRBV27 to TRBJ1-4; D call uncertain. In germline, CDR1 is MNHEY, CDR2 SMNVEV (reference sequence). The CDR3 sequence is 12 residues long. V was shortened by 8 bases and J by 7 bases, with 11 bases between the two germline ends. CDR3 loop: CASGYRSEKLFF. The CDR3 DNA is TGTGCCAGCGGCTATCGGAGTGAAAAACTGTTTTTT.

The chain recombines TRBV9 with TRBJ1-6; tentatively, D is TRBD1 (6 bases). Trimming took 4 bases from V and 7 from J, leaving 15 bases between them. In germline, CDR1 is SGDLS, CDR2 YYNGEE. This CDR3 comprises 15 residues. The CDR3 here is CASSTSGGRNSPLHF. CDR3 DNA: TGTGCCAGCAGCACCTCGGGGGGGCGGAATTCACCCCTCCACTTT.